The T cell receptor beta chain described here comes from a study of blood T cell repertoires in COVID-19. Across the study: Both acute and convalescent COVID-19 samples were obtained from the United States, Italy and Spain.

Authors' processing steps: Estimation of nucleated cell counts relied on the amplification of reference gene primers. Libraries were prepared by immunoSEQ multiplex PCR; TCRdb keeps only in-frame clonotypes and omits some of them. D and trimming were read from the DNA, whereas the V and J calls and clone size are those reported in that table. The table has approximately 140,000 clones, 84% seen once. Sequenced material: peripheral blood. This clonotype was sampled from a man aged 30 to 39 with COVID-19, enrolled during active disease.

CDR3 sequence: CAWSVSGSADTQYF. CDR3 DNA sequence: TGTGCCTGGAGTGTAAGCGGGAGCGCAGATACGCAGTATTTT. The chain uses TRBV30 and TRBJ2-3; 8 bases align to TRBD2. The CDR3 length is 14 residues. Germline V gene lookup returns CDR1 GTSNPN and CDR2 SVGIG (reference sequence). Losses at the gene ends were 0 bases for V and 4 bases for J; bases not matched to a gene: 3.